The entry that follows covers one T cell receptor (beta chain) sequence. The CDR3 totals 16 residues. Germline values: CDR1 MNHEY, CDR2 SVGAGI. The V end was cut by 7 bases, the J end by 0 bases, with 19 bases between. This record comes from a study of glioma-infiltrating T cells. About the study: Samples included WHO grade II oligodendrogliomas or astrocytomas and initial-diagnosis grade IV glioblastomas.

Amplification of TCR alpha and beta CDR3 regions from RNA used iRepertoire nested multiplex PCR. One entry per CDR3 protein, called by TCRdb with MiXCR from the multiplex PCR reads. The sample lists 300,000 to 450,000 distinct CDR3 sequences; roughly two fifths were seen once. The chain employs TRBV6-5 and TRBJ2-7, with no clear D. The source material was glioma tissue, nonneoplastic brain tissue, or PBMCs (not recorded which). This sequence originates from a human donor with low-grade glioma or glioblastoma, undergoing nonglioma brain surgery, or in good health (not recorded which). CDR3 region: CASKHPVGKGSYEQYF. For the CDR3, the DNA is TGTGCCAGCAAACACCCAGTGGGGAAGGGCTCCTACGAGCAGTACTTC.